One and the same sample provided the 20 T cell receptor beta chains below, sequenced in a study of post-analysis software for immune sequencing data. General study findings and limits: Higher frequency in patients than in controls was seen for roughly 5 TRBV segments, with TRBV5-6, TRBV5-1 and TRBV20-1 among them.

No antigen is known for these receptors. TCR beta cDNA libraries included unique molecular identifiers. TCRdb re-derived calls from the PCR reads in MiXCR, one entry per CDR3 protein. Here the sample spans hundreds of thousands of distinct CDR3 sequences, 40% to 55% being singletons. The sequenced sample consisted of blood. The source of these receptors is a girl aged 10 to 17 with multiple sclerosis.

This clonotype was found once. This chain joins TRBV5-1 and TRBJ2-1; 11 bases map to TRBD1. V lost 4 bases and J lost 10; bases outside the gene matches: 13. The CDR3 sequence is 16 residues long. CDR1 and CDR2 (germline): SGHRS, YFSETQ. As DNA, the CDR3 is TGCGCCAGCAGCCAACAATCGGACAGGGGGCATTACGAGCAGTTCTTC. Its protein is CASSQQSDRGHYEQFF.

V usage is TRBV6-6 and J usage is TRBJ2-1; perhaps TRBD2 as D (5 bases). The CDR3 loop spans 12 amino acids. Germline values: CDR1 MNHNY, CDR2 SVGAGI (reference sequence). The V end lost 8 bases, the J end lost 6 bases, and 11 bases lay between the germline ends. CDR3 DNA sequence: TGTGCCAGCGGTTGGGAGTTCAATGAGCAGTTCTTC. Translated, it gives CASGWEFNEQFF.

This clonotype was seen a handful of times. The rearrangement links TRBV12-3 or TRBV12-4 to TRBJ2-1, with D hard to call. The CDR3 covers 12 residues. Trimming shortened V by 2 bases and J by 7 bases, and 6 bases separated the two germline ends. The CDR3 loop is CASSLSRNEQFF. The CDR3 nucleotides read TGTGCCAGCAGTTTATCCCGGAATGAGCAGTTCTTC.

The chain carries TRBV12-3 or TRBV12-4 and TRBJ2-7, with D tentatively TRBD2 (5 bases). Trimming removed 4 bases from V and 3 bases from J, with 10 bases in between. This CDR3 is 13 amino acids long. The CDR3 DNA reads TGTGCCAGCAGTTGGGAGTTGCGCTACGAGCAGTACTTC. Its translation is CASSWELRYEQYF.

This chain joins TRBV10-3 and TRBJ2-3, with TRBD2 identical over 16 bases. The CDR3 totals 19 residues. Germline lookup yields CDR1 ENHRY and CDR2 SYGVKD. V was pared by 6 bases and J by 3 bases, with 12 bases of the junction left unmatched. The CDR3 DNA sequence: TGTGCCATCAGATCGGGACTAGCGGGAGGGCCGGTAGGAACAGATACGCAGTATTTT. Translated: CAIRSGLAGGPVGTDTQYF.

This clonotype was seen repeatedly, ten times or more. The rearrangement links TRBV29-1 to TRBJ2-7; D not resolved. Trimming left V 3 bases short and J 2 bases short, with 8 bases between. The germline CDR1 and CDR2 sequences are SQVTM and ANQGSEA. The CDR3 covers 12 residues. The CDR3 loop is CSVDTGTYEQYF. CDR3 DNA sequence: TGCAGCGTTGATACGGGCACCTACGAGCAGTACTTC.

The chain has TRBV19 and TRBJ2-6; perhaps TRBD2 as D (5 bases). This CDR3 has 18 residues. Germline values: CDR1 LNHDA, CDR2 SQIVND (reference sequence). The germline V and J ends were trimmed by 7 bases and 1 base, with 20 bases remaining between them. The CDR3 DNA reads as TGTGCCAGTAAGGTGATCCAGGACTCCCTATCTGGGGCCAACGTCCTGACTTTC. Amino acids: CASKVIQDSLSGANVLTF.

V and J are TRBV21-1 and TRBJ1-2; the table's TRBD1 call for D was not verified on the DNA. TRBV21-1 is a listed pseudogene. The CDR3 runs 13 residues. The chain's CDR3 is CASNRQPLYGYTF. The CDR3 nucleotides are TGTGCCAGCAATCGGCAGCCCCTCTATGGCTACACCTTC.

This chain joins TRBV7-2 and TRBJ2-1, with D maybe TRBD2 (7 bases). The CDR3 is made up of 13 amino acids. Trimming left V 4 bases short and J 10 bases short, with 14 bases between. Germline CDR1 SGHTA, CDR2 FQGNSA. The CDR3 DNA reads as TGTGCCAGCAGCTCGACCGCGGGGGCGGAGCAGTTCTTC. Translating it yields CASSSTAGAEQFF.

The chain combines TRBV7-2 with TRBJ2-7, with D possibly being TRBD1 or TRBD2 (5 bases each). Germline CDR1 and CDR2: SGHTA and FQGNSA. The CDR3 sequence is 15 residues long. Trimming removed 4 bases at V and 0 bases at J, with 13 bases between. CDR3 nucleotides: TGTGCCAGCAGCTCCTCCGGGACCCTCTCCTACGAGCAGTACTTC. Encoded protein: CASSSSGTLSYEQYF.

This clonotype has a count of ten or more. The chain carries TRBV25-1 and TRBJ2-5; possible D gene TRBD2, 6 bases. V was clipped by 0 bases and J by 1 base, with 15 bases between them. Per germline, CDR1 MGHDK and CDR2 SYGVNS. The CDR3 consists of 17 residues. The CDR3 DNA reads as TGTGCCAGCAGTGAATATATAGGGAGGAGCGGCCAAGAGACCCAGTACTTC. This gives the protein CASSEYIGRSGQETQYF.

V gene TRBV28 combines with J gene TRBJ2-2; D is perhaps TRBD2 (6 bases). Germline assignment: CDR1 MDHEN and CDR2 SYDVKM. The germline V and J ends were trimmed by 5 bases and 2 bases, with 12 bases remaining between them. The CDR3 consists of 15 residues. The CDR3 loop reads CASSATGTNTGELFF. The CDR3 bases are TGTGCCAGCAGTGCCACCGGGACTAACACCGGGGAGCTGTTTTTT.

The chain is built from TRBV5-6 and TRBJ2-1; 7 nucleotides align to TRBD1. Germline values: CDR1 SGHDT, CDR2 YYEEEE. The CDR3 has 16 amino acids. The junction had 13 bases not matched to a gene; V was cut back by 4 bases and J by 6 bases. This CDR3 is CASSLNGQTGRNEQFF. The CDR3 DNA reads as TGTGCCAGCAGCCTCAACGGACAGACAGGGCGCAATGAGCAGTTCTTC.

This chain uses TRBV7-9 with TRBJ1-5, with D unclear. The CDR3 totals 13 residues. The ends were cut back, 6 bases at V and 0 bases at J, with 6 bases in the middle. From germline, CDR1 is SEHNR and CDR2 FQNEAQ (reference sequence). CDR3 nucleotides: TGTGCCAGCAGTGAATCTAGCAATCAGCCCCAGCATTTT. This encodes CASSESSNQPQHF.

This chain connects TRBV12-3 or TRBV12-4 to TRBJ1-2; D is perhaps TRBD1 (5 bases). The germline V and J ends were trimmed by 6 bases and 8 bases, with 16 bases remaining between them. The CDR3 has 13 residues. This CDR3 is CASSQTTQGGYTF. DNA of the CDR3: TGTGCCAGCAGCCAAACAACTCAGGGAGGCTACACCTTC.

The chain couples TRBV20-1 to TRBJ1-2; D is unresolved. CDR3 length: 12 residues. CDR1 DFQATT and CDR2 SNEGSKA come from the germline V gene (reference sequence). The CDR3 DNA follows: TGCAAGGACCCGGACGCCAACTATGGCTACACCTTC. As protein: CKDPDANYGYTF.

The rearrangement joins TRBV6-2 or TRBV6-3 to TRBJ2-7, with 9 bases that match TRBD2. The CDR3 sequence is 16 residues long. V was pared by 0 bases and J by 1 base, with 4 bases of the junction left unmatched. Germline lookup yields CDR1 MNHEY and CDR2 SVGEGT. The CDR3 region is CASSYSLAGLSYEQYF. Written as DNA, the CDR3 is TGTGCCAGCAGTTACTCTCTAGCGGGATTGTCCTACGAGCAGTACTTC.

This chain's CDR3 is CASSYGTGLQETQYF. The CDR3 DNA reads as TGTGCCAGCAGTTATGGGACAGGGCTACAAGAGACCCAGTACTTC. The rearrangement joins TRBV6-6 to TRBJ2-5; 9 bases fit TRBD1. The V and J ends lost 3 bases and 2 bases, in that order; junction bases with no gene match: 4. Germline V lookup: CDR1 MNHNY, CDR2 SVGAGI (reference sequence). This CDR3 contains 15 residues.

The V gene is TRBV28, the J gene TRBJ2-6, with D uncertain. The CDR3 loop spans 14 amino acids. The germline V gene has CDR1 MDHEN and CDR2 SYDVKM. The V gene lost 7 bases and the J gene lost 7 bases, with 14 bases spanning the gap. The CDR3 DNA reads as TGTGCCAGCAACCTCTTCGTCGGAGCCAACGTCCTGACTTTC. This gives the protein CASNLFVGANVLTF.

V usage is TRBV10-3 and J usage is TRBJ2-5; D unclear. The CDR3 spans 14 residues. Germline-derived CDR1 and CDR2 are ENHRY and SYGVKD. Trimming took 3 bases from V and 5 from J, leaving 13 bases between them. DNA for the CDR3: TGTGCCATCAGTGATGGCGGTGTTCAGGAGACCCAGTACTTC. Translated: CAISDGGVQETQYF.